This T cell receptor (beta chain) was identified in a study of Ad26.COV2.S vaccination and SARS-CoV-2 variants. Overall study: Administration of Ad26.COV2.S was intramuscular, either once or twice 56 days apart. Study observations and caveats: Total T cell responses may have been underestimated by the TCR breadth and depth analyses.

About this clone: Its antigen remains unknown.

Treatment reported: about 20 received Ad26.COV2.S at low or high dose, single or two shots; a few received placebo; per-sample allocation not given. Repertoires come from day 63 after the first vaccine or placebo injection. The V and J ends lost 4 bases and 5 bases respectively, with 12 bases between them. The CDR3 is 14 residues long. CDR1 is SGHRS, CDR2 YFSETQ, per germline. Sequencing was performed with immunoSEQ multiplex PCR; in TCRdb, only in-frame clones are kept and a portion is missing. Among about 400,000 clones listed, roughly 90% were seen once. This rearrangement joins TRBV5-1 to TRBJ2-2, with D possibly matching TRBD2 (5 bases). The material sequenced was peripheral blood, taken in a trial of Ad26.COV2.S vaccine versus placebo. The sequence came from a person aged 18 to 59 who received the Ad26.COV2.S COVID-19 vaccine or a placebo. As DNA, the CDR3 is TGCGCCAGCAGCCCCCTCGCGGGTACCGGGGAGCTGTTTTTT. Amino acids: CASSPLAGTGELFF.